This entry lists 27 T cell receptor beta chains sequenced from one sample in a study of T-cell reconstitution after alpha-beta-depleted transplantation in children. Unique molecular identifiers were incorporated into the prepared TCRbeta library. One entry per CDR3 protein results from TCRdb running MiXCR on the PCR reads. Of around 380,000 distinct CDR3 sequences listed, approximately 10% were seen once; the top ten hold over 4.5%. The specimen was PBMCs from the stem cell graft donor, collected from the stem cell graft. The receptor set was obtained from a human donor who donated a stem cell graft to a child with acute myeloid leukemia.

The sample holds many counts of this clonotype. V is TRBV15 and J is TRBJ2-7; D gene unclear. The germline V gene has CDR1 LNHNV and CDR2 YYDKDF (reference sequence). This CDR3 contains 13 residues. V was cut by 3 bases and J by 1 base, with 7 bases left in between. The DNA of the CDR3 is TGTGCCACCAGCAGGGAAGTTTCCTACGAGCAGTACTTC. It yields the protein CATSREVSYEQYF.

This clonotype was counted a few times. The J gene is TRBJ1-1, the V gene TRBV5-6; maybe TRBD1 (5 bases). This CDR3 contains 18 residues. Looked up from germline, CDR1 is SGHDT and CDR2 is YYEEEE. Trimming stripped 0 bases from V and 0 bases from J, with 18 bases between. CDR3 in amino acids: CASSLVTGRGRMNTEAFF. In DNA form, the CDR3 reads TGTGCCAGCAGCTTGGTTACAGGAAGGGGCCGCATGAACACTGAAGCTTTCTTT.

The chain recombines TRBV7-3 with TRBJ2-1; D may be TRBD2 (6 bases). The germline gives CDR1 SGHTA, CDR2 FQGTGA. Trimming shortened V by 5 bases and J by 9 bases, and 14 bases separated the two germline ends. The CDR3 loop spans 13 amino acids. CDR3 in DNA: TGTGCCAGCAGCGGTACTAGCAGTGGTGAGCAGTTCTTC. Its protein product is CASSGTSSGEQFF.

CDR3 sequence (DNA): TGTGCCAGGGGCCCCGGGGGGGCCGGCGGCTACACCTTC. It translates to CARGPGGAGGYTF. The genes are TRBV28 and TRBJ1-2; TRBD1 is a possible D gene (6 bases). This CDR3 is 13 amino acids long. CDR1 is MDHEN and CDR2 is SYDVKM in the germline V gene. V gave up 9 bases and J gave up 8 bases, with 19 bases separating them.

This clonotype has only a few counts. The chain links TRBV19 to TRBJ2-5, with 7 bases lining up with TRBD2. Per the germline V gene, CDR1 is LNHDA and CDR2 is SQIVND (reference sequence). The J segment lost 2 bases and the V segment lost 5 bases, leaving 14 bases of the junction unmatched. This CDR3 has 17 amino acids. In DNA, the CDR3 is TGTGCCAGTAGTGAACCCCTGGGGCTAGCGGATCAAGAGACCCAGTACTTC. The encoded protein is CASSEPLGLADQETQYF.

This clonotype has just a few counts. Here the CDR3 reads CASSWVLSGANVLTF. In nucleotides, the CDR3 is TGTGCCAGCAGTTGGGTTCTCTCTGGGGCCAACGTCCTGACTTTC. The chain is built from TRBV6-5 and TRBJ2-6; no definite D call. With 4 bases removed from V and 0 bases from J, the gap between germline ends came to 7 bases. Germline V CDR1 and CDR2: MNHEY, SVGAGI. This CDR3 comprises 15 residues.

This clonotype was observed a handful of times. The chain combines TRBV5-1 with TRBJ2-4, with D perhaps assigned TRBD1 or TRBD2 (5 bases each). Germline V gives CDR1 SGHRS, CDR2 YFSETQ. The CDR3 is 17 amino acids. V was pared by 0 bases and J by 1 base, with 14 bases between. CDR3 nucleotide sequence: TGCGCCAGCAGCTTGGTCGGGGCGCTGGGTGCCAAAAACATTCAGTACTTC. Protein: CASSLVGALGAKNIQYF.

The genes are TRBV19 and TRBJ1-2; D possibly corresponds to TRBD1 (5 bases). CDR1 LNHDA and CDR2 SQIVND come from the germline V gene (reference sequence). Trimming stripped 9 bases from V and 3 bases from J, with 14 bases between. This CDR3 spans 13 amino acids. In nucleotides, the CDR3 is TGTGCCAGCGCAGAGGGGCTCCACTATGGCTACACCTTC. This codes for CASAEGLHYGYTF.

The chain uses TRBV4-3 and TRBJ2-1, with 11 positions matching TRBD2. This CDR3 spans 17 amino acids. V shed 1 base and J 1 base; nucleotides not matched to a gene: 3. Germline V gives CDR1 LGHNA, CDR2 YSLEER. The CDR3 loop reads CASSQVTSGSSYNEQFF. CDR3 nucleotides: TGCGCCAGCAGCCAAGTAACTAGCGGGAGTTCCTACAATGAGCAGTTCTTC.

This chain joins TRBV16 and TRBJ2-1, with 10 bases lining up with TRBD2. Germline-derived CDR1 and CDR2 are KGHSY and FQNENV. V gave up 7 bases and J gave up 6 bases; unmatched junction bases: 9. This CDR3 has 15 residues. CDR3 bases: TGTGCCAGCACCGCAGGCAGCGGGAGGGGCAATGAGCAGTTCTTC. Its translation is CASTAGSGRGNEQFF.

The table lists this clonotype with a few counts. The rearrangement links TRBV20-1 to TRBJ2-5, with TRBD2 matching over 12 bases. V shed 3 bases and J 5 bases; nucleotides not matched to a gene: 10. The CDR3 is 16 residues long. CDR1 DFQATT and CDR2 SNEGSKA come from the germline V gene (reference sequence). The CDR3 nucleotides are TGCAGTGCTAGCGCTAGCGGGAGGGCCGGTGGGGAGACCCAGTACTTC. As protein: CSASASGRAGGETQYF.

The chain has TRBV19 and TRBJ1-5, with 8 bases matching TRBD1. The CDR3 covers 16 residues. With 7 bases clipped from V and 6 bases from J, the junction kept 14 bases outside the gene matches. CDR1 and CDR2 from the germline V gene are LNHDA and SQIVND (reference sequence). CDR3: CASITSSRGLGQPQHF. The CDR3 DNA follows: TGTGCCAGTATTACCAGTTCCAGGGGGCTAGGTCAGCCCCAGCATTTT.

The chain is built from TRBV12-3 or TRBV12-4 and TRBJ2-1, with 10 bases matching TRBD2. Unmatched junction bases numbered 10, after V lost 6 bases and J lost 8 bases. CDR3 length equals 15 residues. The CDR3 here is CASSPLAGEVYEQFF. CDR3 bases: TGTGCCAGCAGCCCGCTAGCGGGAGAAGTCTATGAGCAGTTCTTC.

The chain recombines TRBV7-2 with TRBJ2-6; D unresolved. V lost 11 bases, J lost 0 bases, and 8 bases lay in between. The length of the CDR3 is 13 residues. Germline V lookup: CDR1 SGHTA, CDR2 FQGNSA. CDR3 DNA sequence: TGTGCCTCGACCTTCTCTGGGGCCAACGTCCTGACTTTC. Encoded protein: CASTFSGANVLTF. Looking up the rest from reference TRBV7-2 and TRBJ2-6 gives the full variable domain: GAGVSQSPSNKVTEKGKDVELRCDPISGHTALYWYRQSLGQGLEFLIYFQGNSAPDKSGLPSDRFSAERTGGSVSTLTIQRTQQEDSAVYLCASTFSGANVLTFGAGSRLTVL.

At least ten counts were recorded for this clonotype. V usage is TRBV12-3 or TRBV12-4 and J usage is TRBJ2-2; 8 nucleotides match TRBD1. The CDR3 totals 15 residues. V shed 7 bases, J shed 5 bases, and the junction held 9 bases outside the gene matches. The CDR3 loop reads CASTGGAYRTGELFF. Here the CDR3 DNA reads TGTGCCAGCACAGGGGGCGCTTACCGAACCGGGGAGCTGTTTTTT.

V is TRBV5-1 and J is TRBJ2-4; D not certain. The CDR3 is 16 amino acids. From germline, CDR1 is SGHRS and CDR2 YFSETQ. V was cut by 4 bases and J by 1 base, with 15 bases left in between. The DNA for the CDR3 is TGCGCCAGCAGCCTCCAGACATTTTCGGCCAAAAACATTCAGTACTTC. It encodes CASSLQTFSAKNIQYF.

This chain links TRBV7-2 with TRBJ2-7, with a weak D call TRBD2 (5 bases). CDR3 length equals 13 residues. Germline assignment: CDR1 SGHTA and CDR2 FQGNSA. Trimming left V 5 bases short and J 4 bases short, with 12 bases between. In DNA form, the CDR3 reads TGTGCCAGCAGCGGAACTAGTGTGTACGAGCAGTACTTC. It translates to CASSGTSVYEQYF.

The chain couples TRBV20-1 to TRBJ2-7, with TRBD1 matching over 8 bases. Germline CDR1 DFQATT, CDR2 SNEGSKA (reference sequence). Trimming took 3 bases from V and 4 from J; bases not matched to a gene: 5. The CDR3 loop spans 13 amino acids. The CDR3 sequence: CSASTTGEYEQYF. CDR3 nucleotide sequence: TGCAGTGCTAGCACGACAGGGGAGTACGAGCAGTACTTC.

This clonotype was seen more than once but under ten times. J is TRBJ2-1 and V is TRBV27; 11 nucleotides agree with TRBD2. The germline V gene has CDR1 MNHEY and CDR2 SMNVEV (reference sequence). The CDR3 sequence is 16 residues long. V was pared by 3 bases and J by 4 bases, with 5 bases of the junction left unmatched. The CDR3 is CASSFSGLADYNEQFF. The CDR3 region has the DNA TGTGCCAGCAGTTTCTCGGGACTAGCGGATTACAATGAGCAGTTCTTC.

Ten or more counts support this clonotype. The V and J genes are TRBV6-5 and TRBJ2-2; 9 bases are a match to TRBD1. The length of the CDR3 is 16 residues. Germline-derived CDR1 and CDR2 are MNHEY and SVGAGI. J lost 6 bases, V lost 0 bases, and 5 bases had no gene match. The chain's CDR3 is CASSYSRTGVSGELFF. The CDR3 nucleotides read TGTGCCAGCAGTTACTCGAGGACAGGGGTTTCCGGGGAGCTGTTTTTT.

This chain links TRBV5-1 with TRBJ2-7; tentative D call: TRBD2 (6 bases). Trimming pared 1 base from V and 4 bases from J, leaving 12 bases between. The CDR3 is 14 residues long. The V gene's germline CDR1 is SGHRS and CDR2 YFSETQ. The CDR3 is CASSLLGTPYEQYV. CDR3 nucleotides: TGCGCCAGCAGCTTGTTGGGGACTCCGTACGAGCAGTACGTC.

The rearrangement links TRBV7-2 to TRBJ2-5; 7 bases line up with TRBD2. The J segment lost 3 bases and the V segment lost 0 bases, leaving 4 bases of the junction unmatched. The germline CDR1 and CDR2 sequences are SGHTA and FQGNSA. The CDR3 has 15 amino acids. The CDR3 DNA sequence: TGTGCCAGCAGCTTAGCCTGGGGGGGGAAAGAGACCCAGTACTTC. It is translated as CASSLAWGGKETQYF.

This rearrangement joins TRBV9 to TRBJ2-1, with a possible D match to TRBD1 (5 bases). Germline V gene data show CDR1 as SGDLS and CDR2 as YYNGEE. With 3 bases removed from V and 6 bases from J, the gap between germline ends came to 19 bases. The CDR3 runs 16 residues. CDR3 sequence reads: CASSGPFGADTNEQFF. The DNA of the CDR3 is TGTGCCAGCAGCGGCCCCTTTGGGGCCGACACCAATGAGCAGTTCTTC.

The table lists this clonotype with a few counts. The chain carries TRBV10-2 and TRBJ2-7; TRBD2 matches at 9 bases. Losses at the gene ends were 8 bases for V and 7 bases for J; bases not matched to a gene: 12. The CDR3 is 14 residues long. CDR1 and CDR2 from the germline V gene are WSHSY and SAAADI. CDR3 region: CASVGAAGGWEQYF. For the CDR3, the DNA is TGCGCCAGCGTGGGGGCCGCGGGAGGGTGGGAGCAGTACTTC.

This clonotype was counted a few times. This rearrangement joins TRBV20-1 to TRBJ2-1; perhaps D is TRBD1 or TRBD2 (5 bases each). V was cut by 3 bases and J by 9 bases, with 18 bases left in between. Germline loops: CDR1 DFQATT, CDR2 SNEGSKA (reference sequence). The CDR3 contains 14 residues. In DNA, the CDR3 is TGCAGTGCTAGTCTGGGGGAACTCAAGGGTGAGCAGTTCTTC. As protein: CSASLGELKGEQFF.

CDR3 protein: CASSRGTTKNIQYF. The CDR3 DNA reads TGTGCCAGCAGTCGCGGGACTACCAAAAACATTCAGTACTTC. The chain uses TRBV6-2 or TRBV6-3 and TRBJ2-4, with 7 bases lining up with TRBD2. CDR1 and CDR2 from the germline V gene are MNHEY and SVGEGT. V lost 5 bases and J lost 2; bases outside the gene matches: 3. The CDR3 length is 14 residues.

This clonotype was found many times. This chain links TRBV12-3 or TRBV12-4 with TRBJ2-3; D not resolved. This CDR3 comprises 14 residues. The V end was cut by 6 bases, the J end by 0 bases, with 10 bases between. CDR3: CASSPGRSTDTQYF. CDR3 in DNA: TGTGCCAGCAGCCCTGGACGGAGCACAGATACGCAGTATTTT.